This T cell receptor beta chain is drawn from a study of cytomegalovirus exposure and HLA in healthy donors. The PCR used 60 Vbeta and 13 Jbeta primers. The assay was immunoSEQ multiplex PCR, and TCRdb's table has in-frame clones only and misses some. The sample has tens of thousands of clones, around 78% seen once. This clone was detected only a few times. CDR3 size: 18 residues. Trimming removed 9 bases from V and 0 bases from J; junction bases left unmatched: 13. The germline V gene has CDR1 WSHSY and CDR2 SAAADI. The sequence derives from a male donor in good health and CMV-seropositive. The chain couples TRBV10-2 to TRBJ1-4, with 10 nucleotides matching TRBD1. Sequenced: PBMCs. CDR3: CASDVSGTGDATNEKLFF. The CDR3 coding sequence is TGCGCCAGTGACGTATCCGGGACAGGGGATGCAACTAATGAAAAACTGTTTTTT.